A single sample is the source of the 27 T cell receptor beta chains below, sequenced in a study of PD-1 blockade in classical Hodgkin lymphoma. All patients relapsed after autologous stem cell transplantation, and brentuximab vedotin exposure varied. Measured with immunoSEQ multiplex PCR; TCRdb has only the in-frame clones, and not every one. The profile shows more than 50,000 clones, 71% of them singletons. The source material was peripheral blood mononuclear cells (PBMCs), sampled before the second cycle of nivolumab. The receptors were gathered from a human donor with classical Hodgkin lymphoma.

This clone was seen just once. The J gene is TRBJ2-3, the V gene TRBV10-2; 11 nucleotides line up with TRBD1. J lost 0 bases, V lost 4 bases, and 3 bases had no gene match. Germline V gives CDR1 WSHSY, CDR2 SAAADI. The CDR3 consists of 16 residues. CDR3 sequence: CASSGTGGWSTDTQYF. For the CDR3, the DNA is TGCGCCAGCAGTGGGACAGGGGGCTGGAGCACAGATACGCAGTATTTT.

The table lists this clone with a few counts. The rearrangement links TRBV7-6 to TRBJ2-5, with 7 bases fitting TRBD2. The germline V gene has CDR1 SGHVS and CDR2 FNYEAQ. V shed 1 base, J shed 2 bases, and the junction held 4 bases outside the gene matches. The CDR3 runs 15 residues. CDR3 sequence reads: CASSLEVGLQETQYF. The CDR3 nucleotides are TGTGCCAGCAGCTTAGAAGTGGGACTACAAGAGACCCAGTACTTC.

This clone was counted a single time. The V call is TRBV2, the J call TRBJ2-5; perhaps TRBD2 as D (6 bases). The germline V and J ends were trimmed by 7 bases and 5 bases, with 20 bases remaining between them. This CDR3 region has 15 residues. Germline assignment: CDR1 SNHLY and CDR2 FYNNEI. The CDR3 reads CASTEEGRGGETQYF. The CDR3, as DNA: TGTGCCAGCACCGAAGAAGGGCGGGGCGGGGAGACCCAGTACTTC.

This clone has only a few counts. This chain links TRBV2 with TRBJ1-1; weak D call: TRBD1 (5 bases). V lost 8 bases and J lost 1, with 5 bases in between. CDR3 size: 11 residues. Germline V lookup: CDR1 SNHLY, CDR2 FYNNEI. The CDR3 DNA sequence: TGTGCCAGCCAGGGGAACACTGAAGCTTTCTTT. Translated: CASQGNTEAFF.

The CDR3 here is CASSRTEYQPQHF. The CDR3 nucleotides read TGTGCCAGCAGCCGGACCGAATATCAGCCCCAGCATTTT. J is TRBJ1-5 and V is TRBV5-5; D is unclear. CDR3 length: 13 amino acids. Germline CDR1 SGHKS, CDR2 YYEKEE (reference sequence). Trimming removed 4 bases at V and 5 bases at J, with 10 bases between.

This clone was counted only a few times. The CDR3 spells CASSSLAALYNEQFF. In DNA form, the CDR3 reads TGCGCCAGCAGCTCACTAGCGGCGCTTTACAATGAGCAGTTCTTC. The chain uses TRBV5-1 and TRBJ2-1; 8 nucleotides match TRBD2. The CDR3 is 15 residues long. After removal of 3 bases from V and 4 bases from J, the junction contained 6 bases not matched to a gene. Germline V gene data show CDR1 as SGHRS and CDR2 as YFSETQ.

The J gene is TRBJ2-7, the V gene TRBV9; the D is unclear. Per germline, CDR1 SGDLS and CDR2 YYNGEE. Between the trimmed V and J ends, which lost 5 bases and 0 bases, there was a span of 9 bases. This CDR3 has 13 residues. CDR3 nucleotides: TGTGCCAGCAGTGCGATCCCCTCCTACGAGCAGTACTTC. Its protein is CASSAIPSYEQYF. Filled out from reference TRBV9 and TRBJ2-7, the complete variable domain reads DSGVTQTPKHLITATGQRVTLRCSPRSGDLSVYWYQQSLDQGLQFLIQYYNGEERAKGNILERFSAQQFPDLHSELNLSSLELGDSALYFCASSAIPSYEQYFGPGTRLTVT.

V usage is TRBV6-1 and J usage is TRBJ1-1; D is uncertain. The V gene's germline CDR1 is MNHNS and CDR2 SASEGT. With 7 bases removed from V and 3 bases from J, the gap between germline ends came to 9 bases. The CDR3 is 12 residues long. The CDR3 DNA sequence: TGTGCCAGCATTGGTGGGGACACTGAAGCTTTCTTT. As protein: CASIGGDTEAFF.

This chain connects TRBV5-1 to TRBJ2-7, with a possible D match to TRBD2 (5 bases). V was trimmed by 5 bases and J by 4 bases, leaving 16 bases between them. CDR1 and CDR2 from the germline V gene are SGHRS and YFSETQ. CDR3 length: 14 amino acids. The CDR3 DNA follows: TGCGCCAGCAGGAAAGGGTTAGCGAGTTACGAGCAGTACTTC. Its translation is CASRKGLASYEQYF.

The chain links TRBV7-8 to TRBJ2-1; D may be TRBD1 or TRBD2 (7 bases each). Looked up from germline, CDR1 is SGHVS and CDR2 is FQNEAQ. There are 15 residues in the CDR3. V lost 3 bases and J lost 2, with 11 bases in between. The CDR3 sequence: CASSLGGGAYNEQFF. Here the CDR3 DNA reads TGTGCCAGCAGCTTGGGAGGGGGCGCCTACAATGAGCAGTTCTTC.

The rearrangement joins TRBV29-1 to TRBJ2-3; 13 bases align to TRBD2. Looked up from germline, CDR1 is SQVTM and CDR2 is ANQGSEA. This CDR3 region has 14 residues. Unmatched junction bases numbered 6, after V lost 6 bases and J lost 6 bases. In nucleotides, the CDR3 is TGCAGCGTGGGACTAGCGGGGATCCGGGATACGCAGTATTTT. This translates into CSVGLAGIRDTQYF.

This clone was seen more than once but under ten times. CDR3 DNA sequence: TGTGCCAGCAGTCCCGGGACGGGTAGCTACACCTTC. Encoded protein: CASSPGTGSYTF. The V gene is TRBV27, the J gene TRBJ1-2; possible D gene TRBD1, 5 bases. Germline V CDR1 and CDR2: MNHEY, SMNVEV (reference sequence). The CDR3 contains 12 residues. V was pared by 5 bases and J by 9 bases, with 13 bases between.

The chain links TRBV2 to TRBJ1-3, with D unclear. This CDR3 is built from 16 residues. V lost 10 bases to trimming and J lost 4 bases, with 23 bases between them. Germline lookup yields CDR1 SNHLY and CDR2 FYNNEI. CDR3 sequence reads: CATRLEGSFAGNTIYF. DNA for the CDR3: TGTGCCACGCGTCTGGAGGGAAGTTTCGCGGGAAACACCATATATTTT.

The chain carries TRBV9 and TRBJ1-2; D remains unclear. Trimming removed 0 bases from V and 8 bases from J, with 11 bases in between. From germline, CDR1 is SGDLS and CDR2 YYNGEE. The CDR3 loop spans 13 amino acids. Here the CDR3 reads CASSVGVVGGYTF. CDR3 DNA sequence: TGTGCCAGCAGCGTAGGTGTTGTAGGGGGCTACACCTTC.

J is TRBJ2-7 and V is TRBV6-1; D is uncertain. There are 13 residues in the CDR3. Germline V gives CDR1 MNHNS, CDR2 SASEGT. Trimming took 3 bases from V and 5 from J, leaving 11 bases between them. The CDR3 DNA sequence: TGTGCCAGCAGTGAGGTGCCTTCGGACGAGCAGTACTTC. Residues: CASSEVPSDEQYF.

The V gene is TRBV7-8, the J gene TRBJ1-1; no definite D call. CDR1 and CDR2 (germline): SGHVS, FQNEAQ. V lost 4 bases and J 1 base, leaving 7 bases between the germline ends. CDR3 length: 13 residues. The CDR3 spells CASSSTPNTEAFF. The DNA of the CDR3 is TGTGCCAGCAGCTCTACACCGAACACTGAAGCTTTCTTT.

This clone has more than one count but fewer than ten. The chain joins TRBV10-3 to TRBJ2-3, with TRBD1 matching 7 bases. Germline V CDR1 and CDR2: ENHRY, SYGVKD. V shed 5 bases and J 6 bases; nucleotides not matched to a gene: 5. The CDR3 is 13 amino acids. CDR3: CAISTVQGDTQYF. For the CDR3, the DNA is TGTGCCATCAGTACAGTACAGGGGGATACGCAGTATTTT.

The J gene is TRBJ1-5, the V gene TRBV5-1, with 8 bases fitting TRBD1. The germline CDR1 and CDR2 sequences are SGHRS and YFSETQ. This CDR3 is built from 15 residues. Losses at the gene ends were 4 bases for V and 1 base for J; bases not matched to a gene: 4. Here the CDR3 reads CASSHTGGSNQPQHF. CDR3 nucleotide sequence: TGCGCCAGCAGCCACACAGGGGGAAGCAATCAGCCCCAGCATTTT.

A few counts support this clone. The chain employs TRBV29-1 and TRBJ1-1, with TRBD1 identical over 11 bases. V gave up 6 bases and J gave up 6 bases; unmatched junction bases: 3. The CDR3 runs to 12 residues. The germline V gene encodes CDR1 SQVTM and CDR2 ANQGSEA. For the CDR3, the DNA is TGCAGCGTCTGGACAGGGGGCTCTGAAGCTTTCTTT. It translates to CSVWTGGSEAFF.

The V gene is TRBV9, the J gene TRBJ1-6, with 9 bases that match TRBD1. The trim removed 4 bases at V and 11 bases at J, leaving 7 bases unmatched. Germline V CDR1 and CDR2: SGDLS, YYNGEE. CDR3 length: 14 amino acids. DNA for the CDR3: TGTGCCAGCAGCTCCCCGGGACAGGGAGCACCCCTCCACTTT. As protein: CASSSPGQGAPLHF. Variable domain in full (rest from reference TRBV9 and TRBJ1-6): DSGVTQTPKHLITATGQRVTLRCSPRSGDLSVYWYQQSLDQGLQFLIQYYNGEERAKGNILERFSAQQFPDLHSELNLSSLELGDSALYFCASSSPGQGAPLHFGNGTRLTVT.

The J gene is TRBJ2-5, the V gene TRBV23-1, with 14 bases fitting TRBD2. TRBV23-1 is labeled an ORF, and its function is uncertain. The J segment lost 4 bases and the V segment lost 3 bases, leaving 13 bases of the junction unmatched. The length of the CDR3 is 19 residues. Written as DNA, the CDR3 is TGCGCCAGCAGTCACCCCCACACAATTGGACTAGCGGGAGGAGAGACCCAGTACTTC. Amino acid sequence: CASSHPHTIGLAGGETQYF.

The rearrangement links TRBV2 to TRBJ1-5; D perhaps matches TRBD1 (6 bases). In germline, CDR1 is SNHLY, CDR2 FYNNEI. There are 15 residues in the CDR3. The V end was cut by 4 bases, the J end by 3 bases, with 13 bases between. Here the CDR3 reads CASSGQVGANQPQHF. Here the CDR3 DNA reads TGTGCCAGCAGTGGACAGGTTGGGGCCAATCAGCCCCAGCATTTT.

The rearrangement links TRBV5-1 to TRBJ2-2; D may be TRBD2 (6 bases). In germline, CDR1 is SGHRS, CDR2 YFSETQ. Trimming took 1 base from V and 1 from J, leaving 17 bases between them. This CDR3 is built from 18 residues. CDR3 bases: TGCGCCAGCAGCTTGCCCAAAAGCGGGCAGTTGAACACCGGGGAGCTGTTTTTT. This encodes CASSLPKSGQLNTGELFF.

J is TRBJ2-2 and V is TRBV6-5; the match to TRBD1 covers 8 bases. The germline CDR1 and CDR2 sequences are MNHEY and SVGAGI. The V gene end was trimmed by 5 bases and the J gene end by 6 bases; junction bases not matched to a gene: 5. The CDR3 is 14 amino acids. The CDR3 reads CASSPDRVPGELFF. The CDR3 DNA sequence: TGTGCCAGCAGTCCGGACAGGGTCCCCGGGGAGCTGTTTTTT.

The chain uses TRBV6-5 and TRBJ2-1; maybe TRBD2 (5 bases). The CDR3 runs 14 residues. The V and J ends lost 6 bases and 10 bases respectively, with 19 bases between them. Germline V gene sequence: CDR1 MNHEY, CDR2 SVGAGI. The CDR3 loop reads CASSPGFDSGEQFF. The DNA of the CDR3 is TGTGCCAGCAGCCCGGGATTCGACTCGGGGGAGCAGTTCTTC.

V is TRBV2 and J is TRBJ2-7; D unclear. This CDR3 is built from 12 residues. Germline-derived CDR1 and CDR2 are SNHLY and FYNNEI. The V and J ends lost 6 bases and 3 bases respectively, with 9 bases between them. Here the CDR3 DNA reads TGTGCCAGCAGACTTGGGGTCTACGAGCAGTACTTC. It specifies CASRLGVYEQYF.

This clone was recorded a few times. The CDR3 protein is CASSLEERGVNQPQHF. As DNA, the CDR3 is TGTGCCAGCAGCTTAGAGGAGAGGGGCGTAAATCAGCCCCAGCATTTT. This chain connects TRBV11-2 to TRBJ1-5; D possibly corresponds to TRBD1 (5 bases). CDR3 length: 16 residues. V was pared by 0 bases and J by 4 bases, with 13 bases between. Germline CDR1 reads SGHAT; CDR2 reads FQNNGV.